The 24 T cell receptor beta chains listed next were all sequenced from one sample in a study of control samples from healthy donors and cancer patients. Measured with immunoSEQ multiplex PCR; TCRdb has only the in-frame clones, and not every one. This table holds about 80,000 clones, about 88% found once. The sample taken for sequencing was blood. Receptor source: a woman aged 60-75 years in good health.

The DNA of the CDR3 is TGTGCCAGCATCGGACTAGCGGGAGGTAATGAGCAGTTCTTC. It codes for CASIGLAGGNEQFF. The chain carries TRBV7-9 and TRBJ2-1, with 14 bases that match TRBD2. The CDR3 is 14 residues long. J lost 7 bases, V lost 7 bases, and 3 bases had no gene match. CDR1 is SEHNR, CDR2 FQNEAQ, per germline (reference sequence).

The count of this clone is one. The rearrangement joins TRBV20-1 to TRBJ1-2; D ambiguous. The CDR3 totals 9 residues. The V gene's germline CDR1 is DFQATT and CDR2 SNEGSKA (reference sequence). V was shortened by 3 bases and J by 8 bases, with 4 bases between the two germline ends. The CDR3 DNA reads TGCAGTGCTAGTCCGGGCTACACCTTC. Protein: CSASPGYTF.

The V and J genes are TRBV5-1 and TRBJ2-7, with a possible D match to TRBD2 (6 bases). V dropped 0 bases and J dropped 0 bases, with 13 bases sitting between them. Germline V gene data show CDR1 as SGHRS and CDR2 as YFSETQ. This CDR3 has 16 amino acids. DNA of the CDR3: TGCGCCAGCAGCTTGGCAACGGGGGATCCCTCCTACGAGCAGTACTTC. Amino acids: CASSLATGDPSYEQYF.

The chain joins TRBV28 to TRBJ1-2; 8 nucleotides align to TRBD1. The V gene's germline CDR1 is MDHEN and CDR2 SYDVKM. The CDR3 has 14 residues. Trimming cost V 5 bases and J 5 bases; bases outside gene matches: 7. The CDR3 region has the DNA TGTGCCAGCAGTGCCGGGACAGGCTTTTATGGCTACACCTTC. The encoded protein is CASSAGTGFYGYTF.

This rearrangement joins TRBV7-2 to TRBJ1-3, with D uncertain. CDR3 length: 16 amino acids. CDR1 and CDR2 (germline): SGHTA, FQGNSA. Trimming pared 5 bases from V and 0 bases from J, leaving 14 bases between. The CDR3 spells CASSPPVADSGNTIYF. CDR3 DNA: TGTGCCAGCAGCCCCCCGGTGGCAGACTCTGGAAACACCATATATTTT.

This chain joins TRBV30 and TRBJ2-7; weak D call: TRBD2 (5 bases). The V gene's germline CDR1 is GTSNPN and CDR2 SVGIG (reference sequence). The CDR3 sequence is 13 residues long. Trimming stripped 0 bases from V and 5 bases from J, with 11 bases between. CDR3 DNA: TGTGCCTGGAGTGTACTGACGGGGAACGAGCAGTACTTC. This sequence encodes CAWSVLTGNEQYF.

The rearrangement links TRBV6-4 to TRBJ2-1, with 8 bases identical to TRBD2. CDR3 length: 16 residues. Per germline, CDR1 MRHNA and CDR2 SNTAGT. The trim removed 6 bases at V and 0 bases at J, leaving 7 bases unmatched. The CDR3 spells CASSDLAGVSYNEQFF. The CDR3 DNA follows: TGTGCCAGCAGCGATCTAGCGGGTGTCTCCTACAATGAGCAGTTCTTC.

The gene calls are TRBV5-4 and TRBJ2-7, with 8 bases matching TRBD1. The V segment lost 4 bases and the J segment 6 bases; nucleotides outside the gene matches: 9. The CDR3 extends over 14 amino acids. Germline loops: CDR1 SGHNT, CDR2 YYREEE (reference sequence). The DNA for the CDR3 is TGTGCCAGCAGCCAAACGACAGGGGATGCCGAGCAGTACTTC. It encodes CASSQTTGDAEQYF.

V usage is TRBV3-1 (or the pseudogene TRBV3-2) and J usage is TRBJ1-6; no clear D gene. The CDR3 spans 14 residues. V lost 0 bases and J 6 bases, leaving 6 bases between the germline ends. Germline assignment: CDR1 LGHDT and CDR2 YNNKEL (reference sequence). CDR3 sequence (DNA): TGTGCCAGCAGCCAAGACGCCCCTAATTCACCCCTCCACTTT. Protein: CASSQDAPNSPLHF.

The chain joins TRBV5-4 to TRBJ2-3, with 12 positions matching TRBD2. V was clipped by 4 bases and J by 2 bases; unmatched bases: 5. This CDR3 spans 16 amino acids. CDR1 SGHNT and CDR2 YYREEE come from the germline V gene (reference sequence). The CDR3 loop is CASSLRLAGATDTQYF. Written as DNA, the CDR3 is TGTGCCAGCAGCCTCCGACTAGCGGGGGCCACAGATACGCAGTATTTT.

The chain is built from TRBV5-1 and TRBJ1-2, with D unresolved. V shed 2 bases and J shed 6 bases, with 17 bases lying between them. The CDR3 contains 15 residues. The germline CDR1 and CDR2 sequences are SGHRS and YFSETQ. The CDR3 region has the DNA TGCGCCAGCAGCTTTGACACCACCCAGCTCGATGGCTACACCTTC. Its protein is CASSFDTTQLDGYTF.

The CDR3 sequence is CASSYGSSGGRETQYF. The CDR3 DNA reads TGTGCCAGCAGCTATGGTTCTAGCGGGGGGCGGGAGACCCAGTACTTC. The chain uses TRBV3-1 (or the pseudogene TRBV3-2) and TRBJ2-5; 11 nucleotides match TRBD2. The J segment lost 5 bases and the V segment lost 5 bases, leaving 10 bases of the junction unmatched. The CDR3 sequence is 16 residues long. CDR1 is LGHDT, CDR2 YNNKEL, per germline (reference sequence).

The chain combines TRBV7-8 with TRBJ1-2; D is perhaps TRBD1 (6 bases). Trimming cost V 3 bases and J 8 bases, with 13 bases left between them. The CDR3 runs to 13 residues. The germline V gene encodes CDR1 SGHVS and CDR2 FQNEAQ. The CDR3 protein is CASSFGGAGGYTF. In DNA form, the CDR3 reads TGTGCCAGCAGCTTCGGGGGCGCGGGCGGCTACACCTTC. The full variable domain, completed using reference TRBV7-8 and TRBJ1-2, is GAGVSQSPRYKVAKRGQDVALRCDPISGHVSLFWYQQALGQGPEFLTYFQNEAQLDKSGLPSDRFFAERPEGSVSTLKIQRTQQEDSAVYLCASSFGGAGGYTFGSGTRLTVV.

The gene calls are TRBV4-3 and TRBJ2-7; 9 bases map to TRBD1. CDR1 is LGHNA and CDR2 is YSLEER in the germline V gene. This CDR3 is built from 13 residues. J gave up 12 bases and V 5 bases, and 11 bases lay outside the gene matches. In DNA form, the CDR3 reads TGCGCCAGCAGCACTGACGGGACAGGGTTTAGGTACTTC. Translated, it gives CASSTDGTGFRYF.

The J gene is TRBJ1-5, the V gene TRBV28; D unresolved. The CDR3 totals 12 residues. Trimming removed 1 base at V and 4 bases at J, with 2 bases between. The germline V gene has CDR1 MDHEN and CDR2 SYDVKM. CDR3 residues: CASSLLNQPQHF. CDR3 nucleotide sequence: TGTGCCAGCAGTTTATTAAATCAGCCCCAGCATTTT.

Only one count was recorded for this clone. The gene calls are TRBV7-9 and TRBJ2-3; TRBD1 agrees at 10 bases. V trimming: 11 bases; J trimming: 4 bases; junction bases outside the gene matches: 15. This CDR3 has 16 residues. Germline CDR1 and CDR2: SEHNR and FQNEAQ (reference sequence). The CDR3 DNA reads TGTGCCGGAACCGGGACAGGGGTTGGTAACGCAGATACGCAGTATTTT. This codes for CAGTGTGVGNADTQYF. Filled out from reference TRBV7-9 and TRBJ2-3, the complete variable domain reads DTGVSQNPRHKITKRGQNVTFRCDPISEHNRLYWYRQTLGQGPEFLTYFQNEAQLEKSRLLSDRFSAERPKGSFSTLEIQRTEQGDSAMYLCAGTGTGVGNADTQYFGPGTRLTVL.

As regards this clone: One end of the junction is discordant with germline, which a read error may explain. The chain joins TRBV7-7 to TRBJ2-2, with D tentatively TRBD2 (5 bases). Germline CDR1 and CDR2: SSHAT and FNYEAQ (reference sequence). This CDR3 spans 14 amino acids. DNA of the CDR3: TGTGCTAGCAGTAAAGACTATAACACCGGGGAGCTGTTTTTT. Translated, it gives CASSKDYNTGELFF.

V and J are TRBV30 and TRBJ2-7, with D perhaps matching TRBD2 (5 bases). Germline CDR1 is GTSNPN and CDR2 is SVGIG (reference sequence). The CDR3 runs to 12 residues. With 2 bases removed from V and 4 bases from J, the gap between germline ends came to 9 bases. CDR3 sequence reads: CAWSIGVYEQYF. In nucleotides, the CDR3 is TGTGCCTGGAGTATCGGGGTTTACGAGCAGTACTTC.

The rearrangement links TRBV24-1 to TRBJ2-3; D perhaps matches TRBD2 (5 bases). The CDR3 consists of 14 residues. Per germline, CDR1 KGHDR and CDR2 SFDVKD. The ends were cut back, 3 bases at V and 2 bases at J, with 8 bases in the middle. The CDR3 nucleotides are TGTGCCACCAGTGATCGGACTCACACAGATACGCAGTATTTT. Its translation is CATSDRTHTDTQYF.

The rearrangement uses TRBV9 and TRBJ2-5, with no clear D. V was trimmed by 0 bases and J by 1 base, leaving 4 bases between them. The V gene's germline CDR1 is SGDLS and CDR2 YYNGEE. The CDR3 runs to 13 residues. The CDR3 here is CASSVASQETQYF. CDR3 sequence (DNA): TGTGCCAGCAGCGTAGCCAGCCAAGAGACCCAGTACTTC.

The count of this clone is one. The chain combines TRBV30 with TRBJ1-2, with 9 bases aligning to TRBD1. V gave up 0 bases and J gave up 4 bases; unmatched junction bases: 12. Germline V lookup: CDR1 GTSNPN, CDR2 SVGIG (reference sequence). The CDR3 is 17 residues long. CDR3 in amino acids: CAWSVLWFGTGTYGYTF. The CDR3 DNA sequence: TGTGCCTGGAGTGTCTTGTGGTTTGGGACAGGGACCTATGGCTACACCTTC.

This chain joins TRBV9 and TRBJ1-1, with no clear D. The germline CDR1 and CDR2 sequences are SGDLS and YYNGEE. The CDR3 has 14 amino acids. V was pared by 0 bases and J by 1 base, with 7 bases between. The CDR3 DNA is TGTGCCAGCAGCGTAGGGGGAGAGAACACTGAAGCTTTCTTT. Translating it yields CASSVGGENTEAFF.

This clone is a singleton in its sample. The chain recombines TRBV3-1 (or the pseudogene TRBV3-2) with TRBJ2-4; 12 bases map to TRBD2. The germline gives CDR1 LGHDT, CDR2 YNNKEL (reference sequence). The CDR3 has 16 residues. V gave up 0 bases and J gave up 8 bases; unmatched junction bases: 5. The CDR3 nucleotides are TGTGCCAGCAGCCAAGAGCTAGCGGGGGGGCGTGACATTCAGTACTTC. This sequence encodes CASSQELAGGRDIQYF.

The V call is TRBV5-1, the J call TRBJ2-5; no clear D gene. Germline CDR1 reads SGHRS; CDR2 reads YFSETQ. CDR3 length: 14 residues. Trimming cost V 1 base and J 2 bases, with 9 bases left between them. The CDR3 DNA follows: TGCGCCAGCAGCTTGTCGGCGTCTCAAGAGACCCAGTACTTC. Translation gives CASSLSASQETQYF.